The 8 T cell receptor beta chains presented below share a single source sample, sequenced in a study of somatic mutations in cytotoxic T cells in rheumatoid arthritis. Generated by immunoSEQ multiplex PCR, the TCRdb table keeps only in-frame clones and is missing some. The table shows about 12,000 clones, with over 70% occurring only once. Specimen: CD8+ T cells sorted from blood. The receptor set was obtained from a man between 65 and 85 years old in good health.

This chain connects TRBV5-6 to TRBJ2-2, with unresolved D. V shed 7 bases and J shed 0 bases, with 13 bases lying between them. Germline V gene sequence: CDR1 SGHDT, CDR2 YYEEEE. The CDR3 length is 15 residues. The chain's CDR3 is CASWSTTANTGELFF. The CDR3 nucleotides read TGTGCCAGCTGGAGTACTACAGCGAACACCGGGGAGCTGTTTTTT.

This clone was detected a few times. V usage is TRBV7-6 and J usage is TRBJ2-3; D possibly uses TRBD1 or TRBD2 (6 bases each). This CDR3 spans 12 amino acids. V lost 4 bases and J lost 14, with 16 bases in between. The V gene's germline CDR1 is SGHVS and CDR2 FNYEAQ. CDR3 DNA: TGTGCCAGCAGCTCCATCGGGGGCGAGAGGTATTTT. Its translation is CASSSIGGERYF.

Remarks on this clone: Other DNA sequences from this sample encode an identical CDR3 as well. V gene TRBV27 combines with J gene TRBJ1-1, with D possibly matching TRBD1 (5 bases). Trimming stripped 6 bases from V and 7 bases from J, with 12 bases between. Germline loops: CDR1 MNHEY, CDR2 SMNVEV (reference sequence). This CDR3 region has 12 residues. The CDR3: CASRGPGYEAFF. DNA for the CDR3: TGTGCCAGCAGGGGGCCGGGTTATGAAGCTTTCTTT.

V is TRBV7-9 and J is TRBJ1-1; TRBD1 might be the D (6 bases). The germline V and J ends were trimmed by 5 bases and 8 bases, with 12 bases remaining between them. This CDR3 region has 12 residues. Germline CDR1 is SEHNR and CDR2 is FQNEAQ (reference sequence). The CDR3 sequence: CASSQGQPEAFF. The CDR3 DNA reads TGTGCCAGCAGCCAAGGACAGCCAGAAGCTTTCTTT.

This chain's CDR3 is CASSLSSSSPQTYEQYF. The CDR3, as DNA: TGTGCCAGTAGCCTCTCATCCTCATCGCCTCAAACCTACGAGCAGTACTTC. The V call is TRBV19, the J call TRBJ2-7; D is ambiguous. Trimming cost V 6 bases and J 2 bases, with 23 bases left between them. The CDR3 totals 17 residues. Germline lookup yields CDR1 LNHDA and CDR2 SQIVND (reference sequence).

In this sample, this clone turned up once. The chain uses TRBV27 and TRBJ2-1; the D call may be TRBD1 or TRBD2 (5 bases each). In germline, CDR1 is MNHEY, CDR2 SMNVEV (reference sequence). Trimming left V 5 bases short and J 3 bases short, with 8 bases between. The CDR3 contains 13 residues. In DNA form, the CDR3 reads TGTGCCAGCAGTGGGACGAACTACAATGAGCAGTTCTTC. Residues: CASSGTNYNEQFF.

V and J are TRBV10-3 and TRBJ2-7; TRBD1 is a possible D gene (5 bases). V was clipped by 4 bases and J by 2 bases, with 18 bases between them. In germline, CDR1 is ENHRY, CDR2 SYGVKD. This CDR3 has 16 amino acids. The CDR3 bases are TGTGCCATCAGTGGGTTGAAGGGGTTAAGCGCCTACGAGCAGTACTTC. It encodes CAISGLKGLSAYEQYF.

J is TRBJ1-1 and V is TRBV7-6, with D unclear. The germline CDR1 and CDR2 sequences are SGHVS and FNYEAQ. This CDR3 spans 15 amino acids. The ends were cut back, 4 bases at V and 0 bases at J, with 12 bases in the middle. CDR3 coding DNA: TGTGCCAGCAGCTCTGGACTCGGGTTGAACACTGAAGCTTTCTTT. Translated, it gives CASSSGLGLNTEAFF. The full variable domain, completed using reference TRBV7-6 and TRBJ1-1, is GAGVSQSPRYKVTKRGQDVALRCDPISGHVSLYWYRQALGQGPEFLTYFNYEAQQDKSGLPNDRFSAERPEGSISTLTIQRTEQRDSAMYRCASSSGLGLNTEAFFGQGTRLTVV.